This T cell receptor (beta chain) was documented in a study of spatial heterogeneity in lung cancer. Study-level points and caveats: The study found ubiquitous expanded tumor TCRs in blood more at resection than follow-up.

The V and J ends lost 3 bases and 2 bases, in that order; junction bases with no gene match: 7. The CDR3 contains 17 residues. The germline V gene has CDR1 SGHNT and CDR2 YYREEE (reference sequence). Time point indicated: sample taken at primary tumor resection. Patients with untreated early-stage non-small cell lung cancer, numbering 72, were the donors. Unsorted whole RNA of tumor, nontumor lung or frozen PBMC was sequenced. One entry per CDR3 protein, called by TCRdb with MiXCR from the 5' RACE reads. In the table there are tens of thousands of distinct CDR3 sequences, around 12% of which are singletons. A word on this clonotype: Antigen unknown.

This chain uses TRBV5-4 with TRBJ2-6, with 8 bases that match TRBD2. The sample in question was PBMCs, obtained at surgery. The receptor was isolated from a male donor with early-stage non-small cell lung cancer. The CDR3 protein is CASSYPSGGPGANVLTF. The CDR3 DNA sequence: TGTGCCAGCAGCTACCCATCGGGAGGGCCTGGGGCCAACGTCCTGACTTTC.